Listed here is a single TCR beta chain. Study processing details: Estimated nucleated cell counts came from reference gene primer amplification. The protocol was immunoSEQ multiplex PCR, while the TCRdb copy is restricted to in-frame clones and leaves out a portion. The D gene and trimming were derived from the DNA, and the V and J assignments and clone size from that table. The sample shows fewer than 700,000 clones, roughly nine tenths of them seen only once. V trimming: 1 base; J trimming: 6 bases; junction bases outside the gene matches: 5. The CDR3 sequence is 16 residues long. The V gene's germline CDR1 is LGHDT and CDR2 YNNKEL (reference sequence). Patients in Seattle were enrolled during active infection, then followed longitudinally. The data derive from a study of blood T cell repertoires in COVID-19.

This clonotype was sampled from a woman in her fifties or sixties with COVID-19, enrolled during active disease. The rearrangement uses TRBV3-1 (or the pseudogene TRBV3-2) and TRBJ2-3; 12 nucleotides align to TRBD2. The material sequenced was peripheral blood. CDR3 protein: CASSQGLAGGLDTQYF. The CDR3 nucleotides are TGTGCCAGCAGCCAAGGGCTAGCGGGGGGGTTGGATACGCAGTATTTT.